This T cell receptor beta chain is from a study of blood T cells in healthy people across ages. The CDR3 consists of 16 residues. V lost 0 bases to trimming and J lost 1 base; unmatched junction nucleotides: 5. Per germline, CDR1 SGHRS and CDR2 YFSETQ. Peripheral blood was drawn, approximately 9.7 milliliters per donor. A second PCR of about 6 to 11 cycles used a sample-barcoded 5' primer and a J-beta primer mix. Every cDNA molecule bore a tag from a template-switch adaptor containing 12 random nucleotides. One entry per CDR3 protein, called by TCRdb with MiXCR from the 5' RACE reads. The data contain around 870,000 distinct CDR3 sequences, 25% to 30% of them singletons. There are many counts of this clonotype.

The sequenced sample was blood. J is TRBJ2-3 and V is TRBV5-1; 7 bases line up with TRBD1. This receptor was identified in a woman aged 80 or over in good health. This chain's CDR3 is CASSLGDRVGTDTQYF. The DNA for the CDR3 is TGCGCCAGCAGCTTGGGAGACAGGGTAGGCACAGATACGCAGTATTTT.